The clone carrying this TCR beta chain came up many times. Its antigen is unknown. This entry belongs to a study of T-cell reconstitution after alpha-beta-depleted transplantation in children. Study outcomes and limitations: It was newly produced T cells that mostly accounted for T-cell counts and diversity one year after transplant. Reportedly, only several hundred clones from non-depleted graft cells drove alpha-beta T-cell counts at about two months.

Unique molecular identifiers tagged the TCRbeta library. Via MiXCR, TCRdb re-called the PCR reads, giving one row per CDR3 protein. The sample includes around 100,000 distinct CDR3 sequences, 10% of them seen just once. The CDR3 totals 15 residues. Germline-derived CDR1 and CDR2 are SGHRS and YFSETQ. The V end lost 0 bases, the J end lost 0 bases, and 9 bases lay between the germline ends. The clonotype originates from a boy between 2 and 10 years old with acute lymphoblastic leukemia, due to receive a stem cell transplant. The sample was PBMCs, taken before TCRalphabeta/CD19-depleted stem cell transplant. The chain carries TRBV5-1 and TRBJ2-5, with D maybe TRBD2 (6 bases). Here the CDR3 reads CASSLGGAYQETQYF. CDR3 DNA: TGCGCCAGCAGCTTGGGCGGGGCGTACCAAGAGACCCAGTACTTC.